A single sample gave rise to the 30 T cell receptor beta chains below, sequenced in a study of blood T cell repertoires in COVID-19. The data were produced by immunoSEQ multiplex PCR, yet TCRdb's version contains in-frame clones alone and is incomplete. The sample has roughly 230,000 clones; about 85% are singletons. The source material was PBMCs or T cells enriched from blood (not recorded which). Receptors originate from a woman between 45 and 65 years old who had been exposed to COVID-19.

This clone was seen a handful of times. The chain links TRBV28 to TRBJ1-1; perhaps TRBD1 as D (5 bases). V lost 5 bases to trimming and J lost 1 base, with 11 bases between them. The V gene's germline CDR1 is MDHEN and CDR2 SYDVKM. The CDR3 contains 14 residues. The CDR3 spells CASSLRTRNTEAFF. Written as DNA, the CDR3 is TGTGCCAGCAGTCTAAGGACACGGAACACTGAAGCTTTCTTT.

The chain carries TRBV4-2 and TRBJ2-7; the match to TRBD2 covers 7 bases. The length of the CDR3 is 15 residues. After removal of 0 bases from V and 7 bases from J, the junction contained 9 bases not matched to a gene. Germline V gene data show CDR1 as LGHNA and CDR2 as YNFKEQ. The CDR3 region has the DNA TGTGCCAGCAGCCAAGAGGGCAGCGGGGCAGGAGAGCAGTACTTC. Protein product: CASSQEGSGAGEQYF.

The chain is built from TRBV7-3 and TRBJ2-2, with 7 bases lining up with TRBD1. Germline values: CDR1 SGHTA, CDR2 FQGTGA. With V trimmed by 6 bases and J by 6 bases, 10 bases remained unmatched. The CDR3 totals 15 residues. The CDR3 region is CASSLGQARPGELFF. For the CDR3, the DNA is TGTGCCAGCAGTCTAGGACAGGCTCGACCCGGGGAGCTGTTTTTT.

The genes are TRBV11-2 and TRBJ2-7; TRBD2 matches 8 bases. CDR3 size: 16 residues. Germline V gives CDR1 SGHAT, CDR2 FQNNGV. The V segment lost 5 bases and the J segment 0 bases; nucleotides outside the gene matches: 9. Here the CDR3 DNA reads TGTGCCAGCAGCCACATAGGTCGGGGGGGCTCCTACGAGCAGTACTTC. Amino acid sequence: CASSHIGRGGSYEQYF.

The chain is built from TRBV5-5 and TRBJ2-1, with 10 positions matching TRBD2. Germline V gives CDR1 SGHKS, CDR2 YYEKEE (reference sequence). V lost 4 bases, J lost 3 bases, and 4 bases stayed unmatched. This CDR3 has 15 residues. The CDR3 nucleotides are TGTGCCAGCAGCAAACAGCGGGGGGGCTACAATGAGCAGTTCTTC. This encodes CASSKQRGGYNEQFF.

The V call is TRBV5-1, the J call TRBJ2-7, with D perhaps matching TRBD2 (5 bases). V lost 3 bases and J lost 2, with 15 bases in between. The V gene's germline CDR1 is SGHRS and CDR2 YFSETQ. The CDR3 is 15 residues long. The CDR3 here is CASSSLGGRPYEQYF. The CDR3 nucleotides read TGCGCCAGCAGCTCCTTGGGCGGGCGCCCCTACGAGCAGTACTTC.

This clone was observed once. J is TRBJ2-7 and V is TRBV5-1, with 7 bases aligning to TRBD1. Germline-derived CDR1 and CDR2 are SGHRS and YFSETQ. V lost 4 bases, J lost 2 bases, and 6 bases stayed unmatched. The CDR3 contains 14 residues. The CDR3 protein is CASSPTGLAYEQYF. For the CDR3, the DNA is TGCGCCAGCAGCCCGACAGGGTTAGCCTACGAGCAGTACTTC.

This chain links TRBV19 with TRBJ1-1; 11 bases are a match to TRBD1. CDR3 length: 14 amino acids. Losses at the gene ends were 3 bases for V and 6 bases for J; bases not matched to a gene: 3. The germline V gene encodes CDR1 LNHDA and CDR2 SQIVND (reference sequence). DNA for the CDR3: TGTGCCAGTAGTATTCGGACAGGGGGCTCTGAAGCTTTCTTT. Its translation is CASSIRTGGSEAFF.

V is TRBV11-2 and J is TRBJ1-5; D gene unclear. V was trimmed by 5 bases and J by 5 bases, leaving 16 bases between them. The CDR3 sequence is 15 residues long. Germline V gene sequence: CDR1 SGHAT, CDR2 FQNNGV. This chain's CDR3 is CASSPGQLPDQPQHF. The CDR3 DNA reads as TGTGCCAGCAGCCCGGGTCAGCTACCTGATCAGCCCCAGCATTTT.

The V gene is TRBV9, the J gene TRBJ1-1; D ambiguous. The germline V and J ends were trimmed by 2 bases and 1 base, with 9 bases remaining between them. This CDR3 contains 14 residues. Germline assignment: CDR1 SGDLS and CDR2 YYNGEE. CDR3 region: CASSVGVGNTEAFF. Here the CDR3 DNA reads TGTGCCAGCAGCGTCGGGGTGGGGAACACTGAAGCTTTCTTT.

The chain recombines TRBV28 with TRBJ1-2; TRBD1 might be the D (5 bases). The CDR3 covers 15 residues. Germline V CDR1 and CDR2: MDHEN, SYDVKM. Between the trimmed V and J ends, which lost 4 bases and 0 bases, there was a span of 12 bases. CDR3 in DNA: TGTGCCAGCAGTTGGGCAGGGTCCCCTAACTATGGCTACACCTTC. Translation: CASSWAGSPNYGYTF.

The V gene is TRBV14, the J gene TRBJ2-5; maybe TRBD1 (5 bases). The CDR3 has 15 residues. The V end was cut by 4 bases, the J end by 4 bases, with 16 bases between. Germline V lookup: CDR1 SGHDN, CDR2 FVKESK. The CDR3 nucleotides are TGTGCCAGCAGCCCCACCAAGGGGCGCGGAGAGACCCAGTACTTC. Encoded protein: CASSPTKGRGETQYF.

The chain joins TRBV6-6 to TRBJ1-1; D not certain. Germline CDR1 reads MNHNY; CDR2 reads SVGAGI (reference sequence). The CDR3 sequence is 14 residues long. Trimming pared 2 bases from V and 5 bases from J, leaving 12 bases between. DNA of the CDR3: TGTGCCAGCAGTTACGGACCCACGGGGACTGAAGCTTTCTTT. It encodes CASSYGPTGTEAFF.

V is TRBV11-2 and J is TRBJ1-1, with D possibly being TRBD1 (6 bases). Germline V gene lookup returns CDR1 SGHAT and CDR2 FQNNGV. V gave up 6 bases and J gave up 1 base, with 15 bases separating them. The CDR3 contains 15 residues. CDR3 sequence: CASRPSDSPNTEAFF. The CDR3 nucleotides are TGTGCCAGCAGACCCTCGGACAGTCCGAACACTGAAGCTTTCTTT. The full variable domain, completed using reference TRBV11-2 and TRBJ1-1, is EAGVAQSPRYKIIEKRQSVAFWCNPISGHATLYWYQQILGQGPKLLIQFQNNGVVDDSQLPKDRFSAERLKGVDSTLKIQPAKLEDSAVYLCASRPSDSPNTEAFFGQGTRLTVV.

This clone was counted once. The CDR3, as DNA: TGCGCCAGCAGGGAGCCTTATGGCTACACCTTC. Translating it yields CASREPYGYTF. The chain employs TRBV23-1 and TRBJ1-2; D unresolved. TRBV23-1 is assigned to the ORF class and has an uncertain function. V was trimmed by 6 bases and J by 5 bases, leaving 7 bases between them. This CDR3 has 11 residues.

V gene TRBV7-9 combines with J gene TRBJ2-5, with D maybe TRBD2 (5 bases). This CDR3 region has 12 residues. The germline V gene has CDR1 SEHNR and CDR2 FQNEAQ (reference sequence). V shed 2 bases and J shed 4 bases, with 5 bases lying between them. CDR3 nucleotides: TGTGCCAGCAGCTTACGGGGAGAGACCCAGTACTTC. Protein product: CASSLRGETQYF.

The rearrangement links TRBV5-1 to TRBJ2-5, with 8 bases fitting TRBD2. The CDR3 has 14 amino acids. With 3 bases clipped from V and 2 bases from J, the junction kept 3 bases outside the gene matches. Per the germline V gene, CDR1 is SGHRS and CDR2 is YFSETQ. This chain's CDR3 is CASSWRGDQETQYF. DNA of the CDR3: TGCGCCAGCAGCTGGCGGGGGGATCAAGAGACCCAGTACTTC.

The CDR3 coding sequence is TGTGCCAGCAGCCACGCCACAGGGGGCCAAGAGACCCAGTACTTC. Translation: CASSHATGGQETQYF. The rearrangement links TRBV3-1 (or the pseudogene TRBV3-2) to TRBJ2-5, with 8 positions matching TRBD1. With V trimmed by 3 bases and J by 1 base, 4 bases remained unmatched. Germline CDR1 and CDR2: LGHDT and YNNKEL (reference sequence). The CDR3 consists of 15 residues.

This chain connects TRBV14 to TRBJ2-3; 8 bases are shared with TRBD1. The CDR3 spans 17 residues. V shed 4 bases and J 3 bases; nucleotides not matched to a gene: 12. The germline CDR1 and CDR2 sequences are SGHDN and FVKESK. The CDR3 loop is CASSRHYGQGGTDTQYF. The DNA for the CDR3 is TGTGCCAGCAGCCGCCACTACGGACAGGGTGGAACAGATACGCAGTATTTT.

V is TRBV2 and J is TRBJ2-3; 15 nucleotides align to TRBD2. V was clipped by 5 bases and J by 1 base; unmatched bases: 7. This CDR3 is 18 amino acids long. CDR1 SNHLY and CDR2 FYNNEI come from the germline V gene. Written as DNA, the CDR3 is TGTGCCAGCAGTCAGGGGACTAGCGGGGGGCGGGGCACAGATACGCAGTATTTT. Translated: CASSQGTSGGRGTDTQYF.

The rearrangement joins TRBV19 to TRBJ1-3; D might be TRBD1 (5 bases). This CDR3 is built from 14 residues. Germline V gene sequence: CDR1 LNHDA, CDR2 SQIVND (reference sequence). The CDR3 nucleotides read TGTGCTTCTGTAGGGGCTTACTCTGGAAACACCATATATTTT. It specifies CASVGAYSGNTIYF.

This chain uses TRBV11-2 with TRBJ2-7; D is unresolved. CDR3 size: 12 residues. The germline V gene has CDR1 SGHAT and CDR2 FQNNGV. Trimming pared 5 bases from V and 12 bases from J, leaving 17 bases between. CDR3 sequence (DNA): TGTGCCAGCAGCCATTTCGATGAGGTAACGTACTTC. Its protein product is CASSHFDEVTYF.

The J gene is TRBJ2-2, the V gene TRBV10-3, with D maybe TRBD1 (6 bases). In germline, CDR1 is ENHRY, CDR2 SYGVKD. The CDR3 consists of 16 residues. The V end was cut by 3 bases, the J end by 4 bases, with 15 bases between. For the CDR3, the DNA is TGTGCCATCAGTGACTCATCCGGGACACCCACCGGGGAGCTGTTTTTT. Translation: CAISDSSGTPTGELFF.

The chain recombines TRBV4-3 with TRBJ2-7; weak D call: TRBD2 (6 bases). Trimming removed 1 base at V and 3 bases at J, with 10 bases between. The germline gives CDR1 LGHNA, CDR2 YSLEER. The CDR3 spans 14 residues. CDR3 sequence reads: CASSQGLEDYEQYF. The CDR3 bases are TGCGCCAGCAGCCAAGGACTAGAAGACTACGAGCAGTACTTC.

This clone appeared a few times. CDR3 in amino acids: CASSPGGGGYTF. In DNA, the CDR3 is TGTGCCAGCAGTCCAGGGGGTGGGGGCTACACCTTC. The rearrangement uses TRBV3-1 (or the pseudogene TRBV3-2) and TRBJ1-2, with 7 bases aligning to TRBD1. With V trimmed by 6 bases and J by 8 bases, 6 bases remained unmatched. The CDR3 is 12 residues long. Per the germline V gene, CDR1 is LGHDT and CDR2 is YNNKEL (reference sequence).

The chain is built from TRBV19 and TRBJ2-7; maybe TRBD2 (5 bases). The germline V and J ends were trimmed by 4 bases and 2 bases, with 9 bases remaining between them. The CDR3 has 13 residues. Germline loops: CDR1 LNHDA, CDR2 SQIVND (reference sequence). The CDR3: CASSTRDPYEQYF. In DNA, the CDR3 is TGTGCCAGTAGTACTCGGGATCCCTACGAGCAGTACTTC.

The rearrangement joins TRBV28 to TRBJ1-2; 9 bases line up with TRBD1. Germline V lookup: CDR1 MDHEN, CDR2 SYDVKM. The trim removed 6 bases at V and 6 bases at J, leaving 2 bases unmatched. The CDR3 sequence is 12 residues long. The CDR3, as DNA: TGTGCCAGCAGCACAGGGGGCAATGGCTACACCTTC. Protein sequence: CASSTGGNGYTF.

J is TRBJ2-2 and V is TRBV24-1, with 11 bases matching TRBD1. CDR1 and CDR2 from the germline V gene are KGHDR and SFDVKD. V gave up 5 bases and J gave up 1 base; unmatched junction bases: 2. The CDR3 sequence is 16 residues long. The CDR3, as DNA: TGTGCCACCAGTGTCGGGACAGGGGGGAACACCGGGGAGCTGTTTTTT. Its translation: CATSVGTGGNTGELFF.

The chain joins TRBV5-4 to TRBJ1-1; TRBD1 matches 9 bases. The V and J ends lost 3 bases and 5 bases, in that order; junction bases with no gene match: 8. Germline assignment: CDR1 SGHNT and CDR2 YYREEE (reference sequence). The CDR3 covers 15 residues. CDR3 protein: CASSSAATGGTEAFF. The CDR3 DNA reads TGTGCCAGCAGCTCGGCGGCGACAGGGGGGACTGAAGCTTTCTTT.

The rearrangement uses TRBV10-3 and TRBJ1-6, with D hard to call. Trimming took off 8 bases at V and 9 bases at J, with 11 bases between the two ends. Germline CDR1 and CDR2: ENHRY and SYGVKD. The CDR3 contains 12 residues. CDR3 loop: CAIRREGSPLHF. In nucleotides, the CDR3 is TGTGCCATCCGACGGGAGGGTTCACCCCTCCACTTT.